These 10 T cell receptor beta chains were sequenced from one sample in a study of T cells in Graves' hyperthyroidism and ophthalmopathy. The investigators amplified TCR beta CDR3 regions from RNA transcripts. A set of HTBI primers served as the primers for a first-round RT-PCR of the TCR CDR3. TCRdb ran MiXCR on the multiplex PCR reads and lists one entry per CDR3 protein. The sample holds approximately 560,000 distinct CDR3 sequences; roughly 14% are singletons and the top ten take roughly 6.6%. The specimen sequenced was blood. All receptors come from a woman aged 25 to 39 with Graves' hyperthyroidism.

This chain links TRBV6-5 with TRBJ2-1; the D is unclear. The CDR3 is 17 residues long. The ends were cut back, 1 base at V and 0 bases at J, with 13 bases in the middle. The germline V gene encodes CDR1 MNHEY and CDR2 SVGAGI. The CDR3: CASSYLVLSSSYNEQFF. CDR3 coding DNA: TGTGCCAGCAGTTACTTAGTGCTTTCGAGCTCCTACAATGAGCAGTTCTTC.

This clonotype was counted at least ten times. The chain combines TRBV2 with TRBJ1-1; TRBD1 is a possible D gene (5 bases). This CDR3 contains 16 residues. The germline gives CDR1 SNHLY, CDR2 FYNNEI. The germline V and J ends were trimmed by 4 bases and 4 bases, with 19 bases remaining between them. The CDR3 loop reads CASSVRRGGSSTEAFF. Written as DNA, the CDR3 is TGTGCCAGCAGTGTTAGAAGGGGAGGGTCAAGCACTGAAGCTTTCTTT.

This clonotype was counted many times. The chain joins TRBV5-1 to TRBJ1-1; a weak D match, TRBD1 (6 bases). The germline V gene encodes CDR1 SGHRS and CDR2 YFSETQ. Deletions cut 4 bases from V and 3 bases from J, with 13 bases between. The CDR3 contains 14 residues. The CDR3 here is CASSRGGAYTEAFF. The CDR3 bases are TGCGCCAGCAGCCGAGGGGGAGCCTACACTGAAGCTTTCTTT.

The chain employs TRBV5-1 and TRBJ2-2; TRBD2 matches at 10 bases. The CDR3 sequence is 17 residues long. V was pared by 1 base and J by 1 base, with 4 bases of the junction left unmatched. Germline assignment: CDR1 SGHRS and CDR2 YFSETQ. CDR3 protein: CASSLWTSGGNTGELFF. The CDR3, as DNA: TGCGCCAGCAGCTTGTGGACTAGCGGAGGGAACACCGGGGAGCTGTTTTTT.

This clonotype was detected ten times or more. The CDR3 nucleotides are TGTGCCATCAGCGACCGGGGAACTGGGACACGAACCTCCTACGAGCAGTACTTC. As protein: CAISDRGTGTRTSYEQYF. The chain recombines TRBV10-3 with TRBJ2-7; tentatively, D is TRBD1 (6 bases). The CDR3 totals 18 residues. V was trimmed by 6 bases and J by 0 bases, leaving 24 bases between them. CDR1 and CDR2 (germline): ENHRY, SYGVKD.

This clonotype was picked up many times. The chain links TRBV30 to TRBJ2-1; the match to TRBD1 covers 10 bases. Unmatched junction bases numbered 3, after V lost 3 bases and J lost 4 bases. There are 14 residues in the CDR3. Germline V gives CDR1 GTSNPN, CDR2 SVGIG (reference sequence). Here the CDR3 DNA reads TGTGCCTGGAGCCGGGACAGGGGTTACAATGAGCAGTTCTTC. Its protein product is CAWSRDRGYNEQFF.

The J gene is TRBJ1-5, the V gene TRBV28; no firm D call. The CDR3 spans 12 residues. Per the germline V gene, CDR1 is MDHEN and CDR2 is SYDVKM. V was cut by 6 bases and J by 5 bases, with 8 bases left in between. In nucleotides, the CDR3 is TGTGCCAGCAGGGTTGGGGATCAGCCCCAGCATTTT. It encodes CASRVGDQPQHF.

This clonotype was seen a handful of times. The J gene is TRBJ2-1, the V gene TRBV27, with 8 bases fitting TRBD1. Germline CDR1 and CDR2: MNHEY and SMNVEV (reference sequence). Losses at the gene ends were 4 bases for V and 8 bases for J; bases not matched to a gene: 10. The length of the CDR3 is 15 residues. CDR3 sequence (DNA): TGTGCCAGCAGTTCCCCAGGGGGCGGTAATGATGAGCAGTTCTTC. This encodes CASSSPGGGNDEQFF.

The chain's CDR3 is CASSVAAETYEQYF. As DNA, the CDR3 is TGTGCCAGCAGCGTAGCGGCAGAAACCTACGAGCAGTACTTC. The rearrangement joins TRBV9 to TRBJ2-7, with no clear D. The V end lost 0 bases, the J end lost 2 bases, and 9 bases lay between the germline ends. Germline-derived CDR1 and CDR2 are SGDLS and YYNGEE. This CDR3 region has 14 residues. Full variable domain (rest looked up from reference TRBV9 and TRBJ2-7): DSGVTQTPKHLITATGQRVTLRCSPRSGDLSVYWYQQSLDQGLQFLIQYYNGEERAKGNILERFSAQQFPDLHSELNLSSLELGDSALYFCASSVAAETYEQYFGPGTRLTVT.

There are many counts of this clonotype. V and J are TRBV5-1 and TRBJ1-1; D gene uncertain. CDR3 size: 13 residues. The V gene's germline CDR1 is SGHRS and CDR2 YFSETQ. The ends were cut back, 2 bases at V and 1 base at J, with 6 bases in the middle. CDR3 loop: CASSFGGNTEAFF. In DNA, the CDR3 is TGCGCCAGCAGCTTCGGTGGGAACACTGAAGCTTTCTTT.